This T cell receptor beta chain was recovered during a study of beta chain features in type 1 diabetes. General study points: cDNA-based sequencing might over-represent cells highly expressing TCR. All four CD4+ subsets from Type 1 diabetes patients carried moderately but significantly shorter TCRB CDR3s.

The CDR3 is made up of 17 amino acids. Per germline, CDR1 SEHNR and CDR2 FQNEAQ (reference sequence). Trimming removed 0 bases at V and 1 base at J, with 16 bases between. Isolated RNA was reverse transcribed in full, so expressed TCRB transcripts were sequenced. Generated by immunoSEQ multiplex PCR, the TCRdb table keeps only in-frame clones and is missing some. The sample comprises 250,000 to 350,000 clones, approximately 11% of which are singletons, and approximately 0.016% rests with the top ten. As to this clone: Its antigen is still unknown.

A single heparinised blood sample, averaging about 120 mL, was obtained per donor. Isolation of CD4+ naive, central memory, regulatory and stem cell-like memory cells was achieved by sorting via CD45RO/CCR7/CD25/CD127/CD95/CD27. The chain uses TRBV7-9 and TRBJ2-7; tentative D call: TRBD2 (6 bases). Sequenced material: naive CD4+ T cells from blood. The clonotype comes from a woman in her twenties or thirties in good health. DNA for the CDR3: TGTGCCAGCAGCTTAGCGGGTTTCGGGACTGAGTCCTACGAGCAGTACTTC. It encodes CASSLAGFGTESYEQYF. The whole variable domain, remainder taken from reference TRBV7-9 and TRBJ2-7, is DTGVSQNPRHKITKRGQNVTFRCDPISEHNRLYWYRQTLGQGPEFLTYFQNEAQLEKSRLLSDRFSAERPKGSFSTLEIQRTEQGDSAMYLCASSLAGFGTESYEQYFGPGTRLTVT.